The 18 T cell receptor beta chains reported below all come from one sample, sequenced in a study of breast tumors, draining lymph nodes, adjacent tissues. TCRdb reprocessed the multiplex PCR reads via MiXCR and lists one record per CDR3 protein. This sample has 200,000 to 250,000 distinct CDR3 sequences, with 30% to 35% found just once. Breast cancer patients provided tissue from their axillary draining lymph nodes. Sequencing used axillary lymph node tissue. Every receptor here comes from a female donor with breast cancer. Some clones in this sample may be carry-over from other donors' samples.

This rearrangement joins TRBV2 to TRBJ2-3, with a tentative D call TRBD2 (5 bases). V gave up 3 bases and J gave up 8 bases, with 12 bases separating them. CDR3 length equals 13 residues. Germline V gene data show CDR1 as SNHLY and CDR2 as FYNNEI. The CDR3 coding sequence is TGTGCCAGCAGTGAGGAGAGCGGTGGTACGCAGTATTTT. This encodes CASSEESGGTQYF.

In DNA form, the CDR3 reads TGTGCCAGCAGCTTCCCTTATCGGTGGGAGACCCAGTACTTC. Translated, it gives CASSFPYRWETQYF. This chain connects TRBV7-8 to TRBJ2-5; D unresolved. Germline V gene sequence: CDR1 SGHVS, CDR2 FQNEAQ. The CDR3 is 14 residues long. Trimming shortened V by 3 bases and J by 5 bases, and 13 bases separated the two germline ends.

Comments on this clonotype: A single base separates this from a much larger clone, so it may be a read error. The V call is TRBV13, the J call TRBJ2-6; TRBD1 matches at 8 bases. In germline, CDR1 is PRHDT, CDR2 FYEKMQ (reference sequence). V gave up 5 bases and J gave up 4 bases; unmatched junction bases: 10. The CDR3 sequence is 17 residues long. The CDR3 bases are TGTGCCAGCAGCAAACTCCAGGGGGCGCGAGGGGCCAACGTCCTGACTTTC. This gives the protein CASSKLQGARGANVLTF.

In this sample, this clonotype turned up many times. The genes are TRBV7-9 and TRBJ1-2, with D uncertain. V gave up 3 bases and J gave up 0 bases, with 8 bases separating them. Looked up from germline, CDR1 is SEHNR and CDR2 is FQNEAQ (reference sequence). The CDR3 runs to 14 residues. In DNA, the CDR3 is TGTGCCAGCAGCTTCGGCAGGACTAACTATGGCTACACCTTC. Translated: CASSFGRTNYGYTF.

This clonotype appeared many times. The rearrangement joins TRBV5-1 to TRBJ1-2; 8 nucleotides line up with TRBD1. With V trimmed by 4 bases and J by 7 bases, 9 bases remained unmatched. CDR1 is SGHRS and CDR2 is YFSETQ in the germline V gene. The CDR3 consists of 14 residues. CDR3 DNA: TGCGCCAGCAGCCGAGGACAGGGTGGTCTTGGCTACACCTTC. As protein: CASSRGQGGLGYTF.

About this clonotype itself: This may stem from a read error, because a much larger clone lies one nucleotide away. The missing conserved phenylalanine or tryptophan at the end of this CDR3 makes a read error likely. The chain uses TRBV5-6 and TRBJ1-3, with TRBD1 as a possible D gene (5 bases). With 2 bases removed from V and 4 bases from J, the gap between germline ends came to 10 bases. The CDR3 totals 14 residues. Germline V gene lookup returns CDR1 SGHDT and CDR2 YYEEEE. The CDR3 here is CASSFRVSGNTIYL. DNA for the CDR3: TGTGCCAGCAGCTTCAGGGTATCGGGAAACACCATATATCTT.

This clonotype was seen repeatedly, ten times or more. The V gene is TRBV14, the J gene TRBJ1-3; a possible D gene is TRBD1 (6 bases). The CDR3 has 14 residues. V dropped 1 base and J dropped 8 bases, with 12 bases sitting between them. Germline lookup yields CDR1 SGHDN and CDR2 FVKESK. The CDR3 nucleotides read TGTGCCAGCAGCCAAGCTGGGGGCAGGGACACCATATATTTT. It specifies CASSQAGGRDTIYF.

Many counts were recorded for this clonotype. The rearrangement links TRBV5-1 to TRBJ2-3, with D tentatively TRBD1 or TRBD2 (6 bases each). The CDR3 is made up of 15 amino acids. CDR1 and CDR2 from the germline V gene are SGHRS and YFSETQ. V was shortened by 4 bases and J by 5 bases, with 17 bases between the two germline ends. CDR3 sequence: CASSIEGGLRDTQYF. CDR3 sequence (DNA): TGCGCCAGCAGCATAGAAGGGGGGCTGAGAGATACGCAGTATTTT. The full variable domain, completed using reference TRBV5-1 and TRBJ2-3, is KAGVTQTPRYLIKTRGQQVTLSCSPISGHRSVSWYQQTPGQGLQFLFEYFSETQRNKGNFPGRFSGRQFSNSRSEMNVSTLELGDSALYLCASSIEGGLRDTQYFGPGTRLTVL.

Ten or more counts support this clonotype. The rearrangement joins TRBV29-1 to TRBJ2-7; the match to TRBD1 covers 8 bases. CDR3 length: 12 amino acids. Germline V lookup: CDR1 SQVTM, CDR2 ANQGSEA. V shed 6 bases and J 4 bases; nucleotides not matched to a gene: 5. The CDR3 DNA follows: TGCAGCGTAGGACAGGGAAGATACGAGCAGTACTTC. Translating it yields CSVGQGRYEQYF.

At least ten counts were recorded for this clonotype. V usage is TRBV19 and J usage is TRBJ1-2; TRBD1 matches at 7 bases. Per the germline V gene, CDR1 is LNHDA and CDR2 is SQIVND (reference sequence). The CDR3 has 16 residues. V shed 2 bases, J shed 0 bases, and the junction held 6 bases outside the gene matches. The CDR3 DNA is TGTGCCAGTAGTATAACAGGGGCAGCTCCTAACTATGGCTACACCTTC. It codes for CASSITGAAPNYGYTF.

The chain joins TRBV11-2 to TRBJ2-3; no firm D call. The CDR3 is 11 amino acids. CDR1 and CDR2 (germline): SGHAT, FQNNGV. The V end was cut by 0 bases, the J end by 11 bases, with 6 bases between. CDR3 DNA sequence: TGTGCCAGCAGCTTAGACCCGGAGCAGTATTTT. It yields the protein CASSLDPEQYF.

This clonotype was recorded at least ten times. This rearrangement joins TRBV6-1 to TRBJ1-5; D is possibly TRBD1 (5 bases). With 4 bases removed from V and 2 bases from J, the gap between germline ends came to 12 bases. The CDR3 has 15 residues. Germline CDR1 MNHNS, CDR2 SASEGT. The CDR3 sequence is CASSGGVTGNQPQHF. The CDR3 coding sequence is TGTGCCAGCAGTGGAGGGGTAACAGGCAATCAGCCCCAGCATTTT.

CDR3 amino acids: CASSRDSTDTQYF. The DNA of the CDR3 is TGTGCCAGTAGTCGGGACAGCACAGATACGCAGTATTTT. The V call is TRBV19, the J call TRBJ2-3; D may be TRBD1 or TRBD2 (5 bases each). V shed 5 bases and J shed 0 bases, with 6 bases lying between them. CDR1 and CDR2 from the germline V gene are LNHDA and SQIVND (reference sequence). The CDR3 consists of 13 residues.

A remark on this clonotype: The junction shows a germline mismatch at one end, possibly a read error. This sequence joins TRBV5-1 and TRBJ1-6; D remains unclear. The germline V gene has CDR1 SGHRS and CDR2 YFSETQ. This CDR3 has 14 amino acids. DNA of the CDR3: TGCGCCAGCAGCTTTGGGCAGACAAATTCCCCCCCCCACTTT. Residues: CASSFGQTNSPPHF.

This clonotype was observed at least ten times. The CDR3: CASKPQGRQGPDTQYF. CDR3 bases: TGTGCCAGCAAGCCCCAGGGCCGACAGGGCCCAGATACGCAGTATTTT. The chain is built from TRBV6-5 and TRBJ2-3, with 7 bases that match TRBD1. CDR3 length equals 16 residues. V dropped 7 bases and J dropped 4; count of bases not matched to a gene: 14. Germline V lookup: CDR1 MNHEY, CDR2 SVGAGI.

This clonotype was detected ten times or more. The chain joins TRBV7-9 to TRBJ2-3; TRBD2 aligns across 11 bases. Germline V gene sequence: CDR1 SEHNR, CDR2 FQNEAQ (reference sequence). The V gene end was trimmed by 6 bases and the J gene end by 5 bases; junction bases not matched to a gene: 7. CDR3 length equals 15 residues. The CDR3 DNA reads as TGTGCCAGCAGGCGTAGCGGGGGGGCGGGAGATACGCAGTATTTT. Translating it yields CASRRSGGAGDTQYF.

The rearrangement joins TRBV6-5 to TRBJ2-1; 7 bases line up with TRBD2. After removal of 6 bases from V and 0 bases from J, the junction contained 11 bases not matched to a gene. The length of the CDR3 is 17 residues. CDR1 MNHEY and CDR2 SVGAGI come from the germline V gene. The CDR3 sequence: CASSGGGSRVSYNEQFF. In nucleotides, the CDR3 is TGTGCCAGCAGCGGGGGAGGGTCCCGCGTCTCCTACAATGAGCAGTTCTTC.

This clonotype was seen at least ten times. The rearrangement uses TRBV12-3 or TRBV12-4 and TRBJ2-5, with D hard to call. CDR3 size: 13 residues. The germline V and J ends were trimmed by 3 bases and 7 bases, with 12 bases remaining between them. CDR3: CASSFTVTGTQYF. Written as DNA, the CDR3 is TGTGCCAGCAGTTTTACGGTAACCGGGACCCAGTACTTC.